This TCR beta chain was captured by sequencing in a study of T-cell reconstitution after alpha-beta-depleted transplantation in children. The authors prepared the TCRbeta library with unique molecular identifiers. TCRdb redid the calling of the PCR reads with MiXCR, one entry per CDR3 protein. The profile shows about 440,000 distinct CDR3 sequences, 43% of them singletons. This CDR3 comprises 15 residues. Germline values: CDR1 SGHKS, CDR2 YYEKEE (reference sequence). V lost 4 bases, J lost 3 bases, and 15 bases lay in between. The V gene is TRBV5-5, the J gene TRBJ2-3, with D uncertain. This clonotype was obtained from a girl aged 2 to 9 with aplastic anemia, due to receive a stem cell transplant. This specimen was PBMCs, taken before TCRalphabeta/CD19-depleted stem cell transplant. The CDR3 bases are TGTGCCAGCAGCGGAACGACGGTGGGAACAGATACGCAGTATTTT. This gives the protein CASSGTTVGTDTQYF.